Listed below are T cell receptor beta chains from one sample, sequenced in a study of CD8 T cells in ankylosing spondylitis. TCRdb re-derived calls from the 5' RACE reads in MiXCR, one entry per CDR3 protein. The sample consists of 250,000 to 300,000 distinct CDR3 sequences, over 15% of them appearing once. The sequenced sample consisted of blood, either unsorted or a sorted T cell fraction (not recorded which). The source is a male donor with ankylosing spondylitis or in good health (not recorded which). Each CDR3 is given with its conserved first and last residue. Fields, in order: J gene, V gene, D gene, clone size, CDR3 DNA, CDR3 protein. A D gene is named only where the DNA matches it firmly. The size field is filled for only some rows; it gives once, few, many or a size class.

TRBJ2-1,TRBV7-8,NA,few,TGTGCCAGCAGCTTAGATCGGGGGAGCCACAATGAGCAGTTCTTC,CASSLDRGSHNEQFF
TRBJ2-5,TRBV9,TRBD1,few,TGTGCCAGCAGCACGGGACAGGGGCGAGAGACCCAGTACTTC,CASSTGQGRETQYF
TRBJ1-2,TRBV20-1,TRBD1,NA,TGCAGTGCTAGTGCAGGGGGGATCTATGGCTACACCTTC,CSASAGGIYGYTF
TRBJ1-5,TRBV4-1,TRBD1,many,TGCGCCAGCAGCCAAGGATGGGACCGAGGACAGGGCGATCAGCCCCAGCATTTT,CASSQGWDRGQGDQPQHF
TRBJ2-3,TRBV12-3/TRBV12-4,NA,NA,TGTGCCAGCAGCACAGGGTCAGATACGCAGTATTTT,CASSTGSDTQYF
TRBJ2-5,TRBV20-1,TRBD2,few,TGCAGTTCCCAAGGAACTAGCGGGGTCCAAGAGACCCAGTACTTC,CSSQGTSGVQETQYF
TRBJ2-5,TRBV20-1,NA,few,TGCAGTGCTAGAGATCCAAGGGGGGGGGAGACCCAGTACTTC,CSARDPRGGETQYF
TRBJ2-5,TRBV27,TRBD2,NA,TGTGCCAGCAGTTTATTCGCTAGCGGGAGTTTAAAGACCCAGTACTTC,CASSLFASGSLKTQYF
TRBJ1-4,TRBV20-1,TRBD1,few,TGCAGTGCTAGAGAAGTGCAGGGGGCGCGTGAAAAACTGTTTTTT,CSAREVQGAREKLFF
TRBJ2-5,TRBV18,NA,NA,TGTGCCAGCTCAGCAAGCCTCCCGGAGACCCAGTACTTC,CASSASLPETQYF
TRBJ2-1,TRBV7-8,TRBD2,few,TGTGCCAGCAGCTTAGACGGAGCGGGGGGGAATGAGCAGTTCTTC,CASSLDGAGGNEQFF
TRBJ2-2,TRBV12-3/TRBV12-4,TRBD2,NA,TGTGCCAGCAGAAAGCGGGAGACCGGGGAGCTGTTTTTT,CASRKRETGELFF
TRBJ2-3,TRBV5-1,TRBD1,NA,TGCGCCAGCAGCTCGGATCCCACAGGGGGCACAGATACGCAGTATTTT,CASSSDPTGGTDTQYF
TRBJ2-3,TRBV7-2,TRBD2,few,TGTGCCAGCAGCTTCGGGGGACTAGTGTTTGATACGCAGTATTTT,CASSFGGLVFDTQYF